Below, one T cell receptor beta chain is given with its context. Antigen unknown. TCRdb's table, derived via immunoSEQ multiplex PCR, lists solely in-frame clones and lacks some. The sample records about 140,000 clones, roughly nine tenths being singletons. These data are taken from a study of cytomegalovirus exposure and HLA in healthy donors. Study-level background: A subsequent analysis stated that the approximately 120 validation repertoires were run on the same platform as the roughly 620 first-cohort repertoires.

Overall study findings and caveats: Cytomegalovirus association was assigned to about 150 TCR beta chains.

There are 12 residues in the CDR3. The chain joins TRBV21-1 to TRBJ2-7; the D call of TRBD1 is as the table states it, not checked on the DNA. TRBV21-1 is tagged as a pseudogene. Sequencing used PBMCs. This sequence was found in a man younger than 35 in good health and CMV-seronegative. The CDR3 is CASSNGLYEQYF. The CDR3 coding sequence is TGTGCCAGCAGCAATGGGCTCTACGAGCAGTACTTC.